These 12 T cell receptor beta chains share one sample of origin, sequenced in a study of T-cell reconstitution after alpha-beta-depleted transplantation in children (dated by TCRdb to about 2016). The library was generated by PCR. The data were produced on an Illumina HiSeq 2500. TCR library preparation used molecular barcoding, with unique molecular identifiers applied to normalize quantification of the TCRbeta repertoire. TCRdb took the public reads, trimmed them with fastp at Q25, ran MiXCR for clone calling and kept in-frame beta chains. Under each unique CDR3 protein, matching rows form one entry showing the most common genes and DNA. The sample includes hundreds of thousands of distinct CDR3 sequences, with roughly 15% observed a single time. The ten most abundant clones make up 1.1% of the sample. The material was PBMCs from the stem cell graft donor, obtained from the stem cell graft. The receptor source for this set is a human donor who donated a stem cell graft to a child with acute myeloid leukemia.

The chain combines TRBV29-1 with TRBJ1-4; D gene ambiguous. Trimming shortened V by 2 bases and J by 5 bases, and 9 bases separated the two germline ends. This CDR3 has 13 residues. The germline V gene has CDR1 SQVTM and CDR2 ANQGSEA. In DNA, the CDR3 is TGCAGCGTTGAAACGGGAGGAAATGAAAAACTGTTTTTT. This codes for CSVETGGNEKLFF. Full variable domain (outside the CDR3, taken from reference TRBV29-1 and TRBJ1-4): SAVISQKPSRDICQRGTSLTIQCQVDSQVTMMFWYRQQPGQSLTLIATANQGSEATYESGFVIDKFPISRPNLTFSTLTVSNMSPEDSSIYLCSVETGGNEKLFFGSGTQLSVL.

This clonotype was seen ten or more times. V and J are TRBV12-3 or TRBV12-4 and TRBJ2-1, with D possibly matching TRBD1 (6 bases). The length of the CDR3 is 12 residues. Trimming cost V 4 bases and J 9 bases, with 10 bases left between them. CDR3 DNA: TGTGCCAGCAGTTCAGGGGTACGTGAGCAGTTCTTC. Protein product: CASSSGVREQFF.

This clonotype was seen once. V is TRBV29-1 and J is TRBJ1-1; the D gene is possibly TRBD1 (5 bases). The V gene lost 4 bases and the J gene lost 0 bases, with 9 bases spanning the gap. Looked up from germline, CDR1 is SQVTM and CDR2 is ANQGSEA. This CDR3 has 13 residues. The DNA for the CDR3 is TGCAGCGTTGGTCTGACAGTGAACACTGAAGCTTTCTTT. Translated: CSVGLTVNTEAFF. The variable domain in full, with the rest retrieved from reference TRBV29-1 and TRBJ1-1, is SAVISQKPSRDICQRGTSLTIQCQVDSQVTMMFWYRQQPGQSLTLIATANQGSEATYESGFVIDKFPISRPNLTFSTLTVSNMSPEDSSIYLCSVGLTVNTEAFFGQGTRLTVV.

This clonotype was seen at least ten times. This sequence joins TRBV12-3 or TRBV12-4 and TRBJ2-1, with a possible D match to TRBD1 (6 bases). The V gene lost 2 bases and the J gene lost 4 bases, with 9 bases spanning the gap. There are 14 residues in the CDR3. This chain's CDR3 is CASSLSQGYNEQFF. The CDR3 DNA reads as TGTGCCAGCAGTTTAAGTCAGGGGTACAATGAGCAGTTCTTC.

This clonotype was counted ten times or more. This chain links TRBV20-1 with TRBJ2-1; no firm D call. Germline CDR1 is DFQATT and CDR2 is SNEGSKA (reference sequence). CDR3 length: 15 amino acids. Trimming left V 0 bases short and J 8 bases short, with 17 bases between. In DNA, the CDR3 is TGCAGTGCTAGAGACCTCGGAAGGGATGTCTATGAGCAGTTCTTC. Translated, it gives CSARDLGRDVYEQFF.

This chain links TRBV4-3 with TRBJ2-1; D is perhaps TRBD1 (5 bases). The CDR3 runs to 14 residues. Trimming stripped 0 bases from V and 6 bases from J, with 9 bases between. CDR1 and CDR2 (germline): LGHNA, YSLEER. The CDR3 region is CASSQDTRANEQFF. The DNA of the CDR3 is TGCGCCAGCAGCCAAGATACCAGGGCCAATGAGCAGTTCTTC.

CDR3 loop: CSARRTGAPYMNTEAFF. The CDR3 bases are TGCAGTGCTAGAAGGACAGGGGCACCGTACATGAACACTGAAGCTTTCTTT. The chain couples TRBV20-1 to TRBJ1-1; TRBD1 aligns across 9 bases. Trimming removed 2 bases from V and 0 bases from J; junction bases left unmatched: 10. The CDR3 covers 17 residues. The germline V gene has CDR1 DFQATT and CDR2 SNEGSKA (reference sequence).

The V gene is TRBV9, the J gene TRBJ2-2; TRBD1 agrees at 12 bases. Germline V gene lookup returns CDR1 SGDLS and CDR2 YYNGEE. CDR3 length: 20 residues. With 4 bases clipped from V and 0 bases from J, the junction kept 13 bases outside the gene matches. The CDR3 is CASSTHPGTGGPTNTGELFF. As DNA, the CDR3 is TGTGCCAGCAGCACACACCCCGGGACAGGGGGCCCAACGAACACCGGGGAGCTGTTTTTT.

The gene calls are TRBV20-1 and TRBJ2-3; 8 bases agree with TRBD2. Trimming at V came to 0 bases and at J to 2 bases, leaving 7 bases not matched to a gene. This CDR3 region has 16 residues. Per germline, CDR1 DFQATT and CDR2 SNEGSKA (reference sequence). CDR3 residues: CSARDDSGGVTDTQYF. The DNA of the CDR3 is TGCAGTGCTAGAGACGACTCGGGGGGGGTCACAGATACGCAGTATTTT.

V and J are TRBV21-1 and TRBJ2-7; the DNA was not used to check the table's D call, TRBD2. TRBV21-1 is listed as a pseudogene. This CDR3 region has 18 residues. The CDR3 DNA reads TGTGCCAGCAGCAAAGAACCGACCGGCCTAGCGGAAATCTACGAGCAGTACGTC. This codes for CASSKEPTGLAEIYEQYV.

About this clonotype itself: A much larger clone is a single base away; this may be a read error. This rearrangement joins TRBV6-1 to TRBJ2-3; 7 positions agree with TRBD1. The V and J ends lost 6 bases and 5 bases, in that order; junction bases with no gene match: 11. Germline CDR1 and CDR2: MNHNS and SASEGT. The CDR3 loop spans 15 amino acids. In DNA form, the CDR3 reads TGTGCCAGCAGAAGCGCGACAGGGCATAGAGATACGCAGTATTTT. This translates into CASRSATGHRDTQYF.

This clonotype was seen repeatedly, ten times or more. The V gene is TRBV5-1, the J gene TRBJ1-4, with D unresolved. The V end lost 4 bases, the J end lost 8 bases, and 9 bases lay between the germline ends. The germline V gene encodes CDR1 SGHRS and CDR2 YFSETQ. CDR3 size: 12 residues. The CDR3 sequence: CASSLNGEKLFF. CDR3 nucleotides: TGCGCCAGCAGCCTCAACGGAGAAAAACTGTTTTTT.